The 10 T cell receptor beta chains below were found in one sample sequenced in a study of blood T cell repertoires in COVID-19. Sequencing used immunoSEQ multiplex PCR; TCRdb keeps in-frame clones, though not all of them. The table shows 110,000 or so clones, with more than 80% occurring only once. Sequencing was performed on peripheral blood. The source is a woman between 35 and 50 years old with acute or convalescent COVID-19.

The genes are TRBV2 and TRBJ1-6; TRBD1 is a possible D gene (5 bases). The CDR3 runs to 13 residues. In germline, CDR1 is SNHLY, CDR2 FYNNEI. The V and J ends lost 9 bases and 9 bases respectively, with 15 bases between them. The CDR3 is CARAGQGTSPLHF. CDR3 nucleotides: TGTGCCAGGGCTGGGCAGGGTACTTCACCCCTCCACTTT.

This rearrangement joins TRBV15 to TRBJ2-7, with TRBD2 as a possible D gene (6 bases). Trimming shortened V by 0 bases and J by 3 bases, and 6 bases separated the two germline ends. In germline, CDR1 is LNHNV, CDR2 YYDKDF (reference sequence). The CDR3 runs 13 residues. CDR3 sequence: CATSREGGYEQYF. CDR3 in DNA: TGTGCCACCAGCAGAGAGGGGGGCTACGAGCAGTACTTC.

V and J are TRBV6-5 and TRBJ1-2, with D unresolved. The V end was cut by 0 bases, the J end by 2 bases, with 10 bases between. Germline CDR1 MNHEY, CDR2 SVGAGI. This CDR3 has 15 residues. Here the CDR3 reads CASSYSKATNYGYTF. The CDR3 DNA reads TGTGCCAGCAGTTACTCGAAAGCTACCAACTATGGCTACACCTTC.

This clone was picked up one time. CDR3: CASSPQGFGWAQYF. The CDR3 DNA reads as TGTGCCAGCAGCCCACAGGGGTTCGGTTGGGCGCAGTATTTT. The chain has TRBV7-2 and TRBJ2-3; TRBD1 matches 7 bases. The CDR3 sequence is 14 residues long. Trimming took 5 bases from V and 10 from J; bases not matched to a gene: 12. Per germline, CDR1 SGHTA and CDR2 FQGNSA. Filled out from reference TRBV7-2 and TRBJ2-3, the complete variable domain reads GAGVSQSPSNKVTEKGKDVELRCDPISGHTALYWYRQSLGQGLEFLIYFQGNSAPDKSGLPSDRFSAERTGGSVSTLTIQRTQQEDSAVYLCASSPQGFGWAQYFGPGTRLTVL.

V gene TRBV5-1 combines with J gene TRBJ2-1, with 9 bases aligning to TRBD2. The CDR3 sequence is 15 residues long. Germline-derived CDR1 and CDR2 are SGHRS and YFSETQ. With V trimmed by 4 bases and J by 0 bases, 2 bases remained unmatched. CDR3 sequence reads: CASSAGGSSYNEQFF. CDR3 bases: TGCGCCAGCAGCGCGGGGGGGAGCTCCTACAATGAGCAGTTCTTC.

The chain couples TRBV4-1 to TRBJ2-3; 13 positions agree with TRBD2. The CDR3 consists of 19 residues. Germline V gene data show CDR1 as MGHRA and CDR2 as YSYEKL. V shed 3 bases and J 1 base; nucleotides not matched to a gene: 10. The CDR3 coding sequence is TGCGCCAGCAGCCAGATCCCCACCGGACTAGCGGGGGGCACAGATACGCAGTATTTT. Amino acids: CASSQIPTGLAGGTDTQYF.

The chain combines TRBV4-3 with TRBJ1-3; tentative D call: TRBD1 (5 bases). Germline-derived CDR1 and CDR2 are LGHNA and YSLEER. Trimming took 3 bases from V and 0 from J, leaving 12 bases between them. The CDR3 runs 16 residues. The CDR3 reads CASSQSQGDSGNTIYF. The CDR3 region has the DNA TGCGCCAGCAGCCAGAGTCAGGGCGACTCTGGAAACACCATATATTTT.

The V and J genes are TRBV7-9 and TRBJ1-4; D is ambiguous. The CDR3 totals 12 residues. The V gene's germline CDR1 is SEHNR and CDR2 FQNEAQ (reference sequence). Trimming left V 5 bases short and J 8 bases short, with 9 bases between. CDR3 DNA: TGTGCCAGCAGCCACATCCCGGAAAAACTGTTTTTT. It translates to CASSHIPEKLFF.

This chain joins TRBV27 and TRBJ2-7, with 9 bases lining up with TRBD1. This CDR3 has 19 residues. Per germline, CDR1 MNHEY and CDR2 SMNVEV (reference sequence). Germline trimming cut 6 bases from V and 6 bases from J; bases unmatched to any gene: 24. The CDR3 region is CASSLLVPGQGRKGREQYF. The CDR3 DNA follows: TGTGCCAGCAGCCTCCTAGTCCCGGGACAGGGTAGGAAAGGTCGCGAGCAGTACTTC.

The chain joins TRBV6-5 to TRBJ2-3; TRBD1 is a possible D gene (5 bases). V lost 6 bases, J lost 1 base, and 14 bases lay in between. From germline, CDR1 is MNHEY and CDR2 SVGAGI. The CDR3 covers 15 residues. CDR3 bases: TGTGCCAGCAGGCTAAGGGGCATAGGCACAGATACGCAGTATTTT. The encoded protein is CASRLRGIGTDTQYF.